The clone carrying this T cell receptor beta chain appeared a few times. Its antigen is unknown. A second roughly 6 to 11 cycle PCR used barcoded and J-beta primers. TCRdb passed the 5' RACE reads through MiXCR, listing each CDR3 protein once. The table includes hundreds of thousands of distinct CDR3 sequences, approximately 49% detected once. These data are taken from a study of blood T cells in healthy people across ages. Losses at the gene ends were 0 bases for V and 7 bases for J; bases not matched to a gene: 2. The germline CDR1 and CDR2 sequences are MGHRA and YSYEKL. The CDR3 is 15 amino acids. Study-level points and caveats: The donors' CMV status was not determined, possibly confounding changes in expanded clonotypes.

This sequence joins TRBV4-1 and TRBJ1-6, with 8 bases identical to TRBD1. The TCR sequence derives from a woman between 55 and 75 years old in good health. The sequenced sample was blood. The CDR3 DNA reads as TGCGCCAGCAGCCAAGAGCGACAGGGGAATTCACCCCTCCACTTT. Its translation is CASSQERQGNSPLHF.